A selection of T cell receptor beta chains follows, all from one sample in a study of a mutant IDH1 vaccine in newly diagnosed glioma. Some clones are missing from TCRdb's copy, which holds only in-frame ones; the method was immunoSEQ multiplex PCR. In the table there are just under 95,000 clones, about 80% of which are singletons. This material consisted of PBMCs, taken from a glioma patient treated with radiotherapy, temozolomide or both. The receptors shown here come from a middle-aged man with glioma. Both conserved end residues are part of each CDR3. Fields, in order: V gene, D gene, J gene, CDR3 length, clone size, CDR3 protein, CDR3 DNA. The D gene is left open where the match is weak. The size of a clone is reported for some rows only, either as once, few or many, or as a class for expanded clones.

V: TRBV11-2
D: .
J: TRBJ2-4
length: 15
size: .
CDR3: CASSLADSSGNIQYF
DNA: TGTGCCAGCAGCTTAGCCGATAGCAGTGGGAACATTCAGTACTTC

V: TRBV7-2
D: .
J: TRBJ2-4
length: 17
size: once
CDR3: CASSPHEGPRAKNIQYF
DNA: TGTGCCAGCAGCCCCCATGAGGGGCCCCGAGCCAAAAACATTCAGTACTTC

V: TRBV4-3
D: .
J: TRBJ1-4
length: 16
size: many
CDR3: CASSPNSLATNEKLFF
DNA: TGCGCCAGCAGCCCGAACAGTCTTGCAACTAATGAAAAACTGTTTTTT

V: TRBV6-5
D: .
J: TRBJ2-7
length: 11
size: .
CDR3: CASRYDYEQYF
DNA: TGTGCCAGCAGGTACGACTACGAGCAGTACTTC

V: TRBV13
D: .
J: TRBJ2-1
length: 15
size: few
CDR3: CASSSQTRSSNEQFF
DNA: TGTGCCAGCAGCTCGCAGACTAGGTCTAGCAATGAGCAGTTCTTC

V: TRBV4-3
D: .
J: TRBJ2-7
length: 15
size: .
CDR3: CASSPRAGISYEQYF
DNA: TGCGCCAGCAGCCCCAGGGCGGGGATTTCCTACGAGCAGTACTTC

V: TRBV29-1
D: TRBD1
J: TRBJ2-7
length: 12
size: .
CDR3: CSVATGGGEQYF
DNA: TGCAGCGTCGCCACAGGGGGCGGCGAGCAGTACTTC

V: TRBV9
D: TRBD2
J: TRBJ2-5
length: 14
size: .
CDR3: CASSAHGGAETQYF
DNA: TGTGCCAGCAGCGCTCACGGGGGGGCGGAGACCCAGTACTTC

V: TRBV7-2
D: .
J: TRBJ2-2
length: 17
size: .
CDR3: CASSLVVGLANTGELFF
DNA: TGTGCCAGCAGCTTAGTGGTTGGTCTAGCGAACACCGGGGAGCTGTTTTTT

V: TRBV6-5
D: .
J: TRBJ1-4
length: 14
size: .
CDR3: CASRLQTNNEKLFF
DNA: TGTGCCAGCAGGTTACAGACTAACAATGAAAAACTGTTTTTT

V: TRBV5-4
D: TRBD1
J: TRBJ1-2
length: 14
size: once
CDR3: CASSLAGGDRGYTF
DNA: TGTGCCAGCAGCTTGGCCGGGGGGGACAGGGGCTACACCTTC

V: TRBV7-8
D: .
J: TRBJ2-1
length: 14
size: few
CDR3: CASSFGTLNNEQFF
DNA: TGTGCCAGCAGCTTCGGGACACTAAACAATGAGCAGTTCTTC

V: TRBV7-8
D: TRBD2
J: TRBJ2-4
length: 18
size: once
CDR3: CASSLATPSGGAKNIQYF
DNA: TGTGCCAGCAGCTTAGCCACACCTAGCGGGGGGGCCAAAAACATTCAGTACTTC

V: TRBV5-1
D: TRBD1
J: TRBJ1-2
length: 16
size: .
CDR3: CASSLASQGVGYGYTF
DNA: TGCGCCAGCAGCTTGGCGTCTCAGGGGGTAGGCTATGGCTACACCTTC

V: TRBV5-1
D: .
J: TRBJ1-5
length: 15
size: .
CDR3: CASSLAGTGNQPQHF
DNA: TGCGCCAGCAGCTTGGCAGGTACTGGCAATCAGCCCCAGCATTTT

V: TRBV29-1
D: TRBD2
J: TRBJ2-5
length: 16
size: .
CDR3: CSVEGREGLGGETQYF
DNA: TGCAGCGTTGAAGGGCGGGAGGGCCTAGGTGGAGAGACCCAGTACTTC

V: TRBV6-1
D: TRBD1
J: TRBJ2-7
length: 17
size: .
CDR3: CASSEALSAGGLYEQYF
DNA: TGTGCCAGCAGTGAAGCGCTATCGGCAGGGGGCTTGTACGAGCAGTACTTC

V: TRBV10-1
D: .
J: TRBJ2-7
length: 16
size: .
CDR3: CASSDSRGFGVREQYF
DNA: TGCGCCAGCAGTGATTCTAGGGGTTTTGGAGTACGCGAGCAGTACTTC

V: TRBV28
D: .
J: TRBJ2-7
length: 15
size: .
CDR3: CASSQGTHTTYEQYF
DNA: TGTGCCAGCAGTCAGGGGACACACACTACCTACGAGCAGTACTTC

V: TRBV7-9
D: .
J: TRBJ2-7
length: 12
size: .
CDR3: CASSGSSYEQYF
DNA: TGTGCCAGCAGCGGGAGCTCCTACGAGCAGTACTTC

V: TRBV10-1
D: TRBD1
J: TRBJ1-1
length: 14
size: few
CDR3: CASSESRGPTEAFF
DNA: TGCGCCAGCAGTGAGTCAAGGGGGCCCACTGAAGCTTTCTTT

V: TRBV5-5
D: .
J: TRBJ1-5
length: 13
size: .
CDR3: CASSLTESQPQHF
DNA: TGTGCCAGCAGCTTGACAGAGTCCCAGCCCCAGCATTTT

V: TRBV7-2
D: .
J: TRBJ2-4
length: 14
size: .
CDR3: CASSLGTAKNIQYF
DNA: TGTGCCAGCAGCTTAGGGACAGCCAAAAACATTCAGTACTTC

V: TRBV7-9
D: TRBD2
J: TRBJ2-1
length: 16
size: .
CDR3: CASSPIVSGGLNEQFF
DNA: TGTGCCAGCAGCCCCATTGTTAGCGGGGGGTTGAATGAGCAGTTCTTC